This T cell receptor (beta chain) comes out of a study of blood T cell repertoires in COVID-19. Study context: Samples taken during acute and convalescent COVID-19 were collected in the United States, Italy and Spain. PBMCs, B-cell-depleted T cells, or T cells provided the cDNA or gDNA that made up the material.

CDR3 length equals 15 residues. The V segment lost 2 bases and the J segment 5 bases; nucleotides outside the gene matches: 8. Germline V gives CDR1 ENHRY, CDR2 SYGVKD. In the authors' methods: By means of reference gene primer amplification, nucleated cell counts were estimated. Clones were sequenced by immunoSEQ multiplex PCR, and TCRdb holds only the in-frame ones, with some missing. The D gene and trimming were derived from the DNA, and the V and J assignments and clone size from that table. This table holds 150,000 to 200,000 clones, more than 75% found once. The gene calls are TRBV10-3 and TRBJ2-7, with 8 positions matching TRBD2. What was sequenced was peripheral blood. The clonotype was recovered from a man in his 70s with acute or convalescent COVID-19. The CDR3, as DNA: TGTGCCATCAGTGAGCCAGGCGGGAGGAGTGACGAGCAGTACTTC. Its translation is CAISEPGGRSDEQYF.